Each of the 16 T cell receptor beta chains below was sequenced from the same sample in a study of cytomegalovirus exposure and HLA in healthy donors. The PCR ran on 60 Vbeta and 13 Jbeta primers. Clones were read by immunoSEQ multiplex PCR, and TCRdb kept only the in-frame ones, dropping some. The table records under 250,000 clones, 70% to 85% of them present only once. The sequencing input was PBMCs. The source is a male donor in good health and CMV-seronegative.

This clone has more than one count but fewer than ten. The DNA for the CDR3 is TGCGCCAGCAGCTTGTCGGGTCCTGAAGCTTTCTTT. Translating it yields CASSLSGPEAFF. This chain uses TRBV5-1 with TRBJ1-1; D is unresolved. V was clipped by 1 base and J by 6 bases, with 7 bases between them. This CDR3 is 12 amino acids long. Looked up from germline, CDR1 is SGHRS and CDR2 is YFSETQ.

The chain carries TRBV20-1 and TRBJ2-1; no definite D call. The CDR3 has 11 amino acids. V was shortened by 5 bases and J by 12 bases, with 14 bases between the two germline ends. Germline V CDR1 and CDR2: DFQATT, SNEGSKA (reference sequence). In DNA, the CDR3 is TGCAGTGCTCGCCCTGGCTGGGCGCAGTTCTTC. As protein: CSARPGWAQFF.

J is TRBJ2-1 and V is TRBV5-1; the match to TRBD1 covers 7 bases. CDR1 is SGHRS, CDR2 YFSETQ, per germline. The length of the CDR3 is 14 residues. The V and J ends lost 2 bases and 7 bases, in that order; junction bases with no gene match: 6. CDR3 loop: CASSFFQGENEQFF. DNA for the CDR3: TGCGCCAGCAGCTTTTTCCAGGGGGAGAATGAGCAGTTCTTC. Filled out from reference TRBV5-1 and TRBJ2-1, the complete variable domain reads KAGVTQTPRYLIKTRGQQVTLSCSPISGHRSVSWYQQTPGQGLQFLFEYFSETQRNKGNFPGRFSGRQFSNSRSEMNVSTLELGDSALYLCASSFFQGENEQFFGPGTRLTVL.

With regard to this clone: This specimen includes other DNA sequences encoding the same CDR3. The rearrangement uses TRBV6-5 and TRBJ2-1; 8 bases line up with TRBD1. The CDR3 runs 15 residues. CDR1 is MNHEY, CDR2 SVGAGI, per germline. V shed 3 bases, J shed 1 base, and the junction held 2 bases outside the gene matches. The CDR3 DNA follows: TGTGCCAGCAGTTATGACAGGGGTTCCTACAATGAGCAGTTCTTC. Translation gives CASSYDRGSYNEQFF.

This chain uses TRBV19 with TRBJ1-3, with a possible D match to TRBD1 (6 bases). V lost 5 bases, J lost 1 base, and 9 bases lay in between. CDR1 LNHDA and CDR2 SQIVND come from the germline V gene (reference sequence). This CDR3 is built from 14 residues. Written as DNA, the CDR3 is TGTGCCAGTAGTCTCAGGGGATCTGGAAACACCATATATTTT. It translates to CASSLRGSGNTIYF.

The V call is TRBV29-1, the J call TRBJ2-4, with TRBD2 as a possible D gene (6 bases). The V and J ends lost 1 base and 9 bases respectively, with 13 bases between them. Per the germline V gene, CDR1 is SQVTM and CDR2 is ANQGSEA. The CDR3 sequence is 13 residues long. The DNA of the CDR3 is TGCAGCGTTGAAGGGCAGGGACTGAGCATTCAGTACTTC. Encoded protein: CSVEGQGLSIQYF. Full variable domain (rest looked up from reference TRBV29-1 and TRBJ2-4): SAVISQKPSRDICQRGTSLTIQCQVDSQVTMMFWYRQQPGQSLTLIATANQGSEATYESGFVIDKFPISRPNLTFSTLTVSNMSPEDSSIYLCSVEGQGLSIQYFGAGTRLSVL.

This sequence joins TRBV29-1 and TRBJ2-7; TRBD1 matches at 8 bases. The germline V gene has CDR1 SQVTM and CDR2 ANQGSEA. This CDR3 comprises 13 residues. Trimming at V came to 6 bases and at J to 0 bases, leaving 4 bases not matched to a gene. The DNA for the CDR3 is TGCAGCGTGGGACAGGTGAACTCCTACGAGCAGTACTTC. Amino acid sequence: CSVGQVNSYEQYF.

The genes are TRBV4-1 and TRBJ2-7; 7 bases fit TRBD1. CDR3 length: 15 amino acids. Per the germline V gene, CDR1 is MGHRA and CDR2 is YSYEKL. Unmatched junction bases numbered 7, after V lost 3 bases and J lost 2 bases. CDR3 region: CASSQSGTATYEQYF. The CDR3 coding sequence is TGCGCCAGCAGCCAGTCCGGGACAGCCACCTACGAGCAGTACTTC.

This clone was observed a single time. The V gene is TRBV5-6, the J gene TRBJ2-7; maybe TRBD2 (5 bases). The V end was cut by 2 bases, the J end by 4 bases, with 7 bases between. The CDR3 is 12 amino acids. Germline CDR1 reads SGHDT; CDR2 reads YYEEEE. The CDR3 DNA reads as TGTGCCAGCAGCTTCCCGGGATACGAGCAGTACTTC. Protein: CASSFPGYEQYF.

This clone showed up just a few times. The chain carries TRBV4-1 and TRBJ1-5; D is unresolved. Germline values: CDR1 MGHRA, CDR2 YSYEKL. The CDR3 is made up of 15 amino acids. With 6 bases removed from V and 5 bases from J, the gap between germline ends came to 17 bases. The CDR3 region has the DNA TGCGCCAGCAGTCACGGAGCCGCAAGCCATCAGCCCCAGCATTTT. This gives the protein CASSHGAASHQPQHF.

V gene TRBV6-6 combines with J gene TRBJ2-3; D is perhaps TRBD1 (6 bases). V was clipped by 2 bases and J by 0 bases, with 9 bases between them. CDR1 and CDR2 (germline): MNHNY, SVGAGI (reference sequence). The CDR3 has 15 residues. Written as DNA, the CDR3 is TGTGCCAGCAGTTACAGCAGGGGTAGCACAGATACGCAGTATTTT. Translating it yields CASSYSRGSTDTQYF.

This clone appeared once. The CDR3 region is CASSSQALNTEAFF. DNA of the CDR3: TGTGCCAGCTCCTCCCAGGCGCTGAACACTGAAGCTTTCTTT. V gene TRBV18 combines with J gene TRBJ1-1, with unresolved D. The V end was cut by 6 bases, the J end by 0 bases, with 11 bases between. The CDR3 contains 14 residues. Germline values: CDR1 KGHSH, CDR2 LQKENI. Drawing the rest from reference TRBV18 and TRBJ1-1, the complete variable domain is NAGVMQNPRHLVRRRGQEARLRCSPMKGHSHVYWYRQLPEEGLKFMVYLQKENIIDESGMPKERFSAEFPKEGPSILRIQQVVRGDSAAYFCASSSQALNTEAFFGQGTRLTVV.

The chain carries TRBV6-1 and TRBJ1-2, with 8 bases matching TRBD1. V dropped 6 bases and J dropped 6; count of bases not matched to a gene: 9. This CDR3 comprises 14 residues. In germline, CDR1 is MNHNS, CDR2 SASEGT. The CDR3 region is CASSRTGLFNGYTF. The CDR3 bases are TGTGCCAGCAGCCGGACAGGGTTGTTTAATGGCTACACCTTC.

The V gene is TRBV5-6, the J gene TRBJ2-3; 7 nucleotides line up with TRBD2. Germline V lookup: CDR1 SGHDT, CDR2 YYEEEE. The length of the CDR3 is 16 residues. Trimming removed 0 bases from V and 2 bases from J; junction bases left unmatched: 6. DNA for the CDR3: TGTGCCAGCAGCTTGGTTGGGGGGGTTGTCACAGATACGCAGTATTTT. This translates into CASSLVGGVVTDTQYF. The whole variable domain, filled in from reference TRBV5-6 and TRBJ2-3, reads DAGVTQSPTHLIKTRGQQVTLRCSPKSGHDTVSWYQQALGQGPQFIFQYYEEEERQRGNFPDRFSGHQFPNYSSELNVNALLLGDSALYLCASSLVGGVVTDTQYFGPGTRLTVL.

This clone was observed once. This CDR3 is also generated by other DNA sequences in the sample. The chain combines TRBV6-5 with TRBJ2-7; no definite D call. Germline V gene sequence: CDR1 MNHEY, CDR2 SVGAGI. The CDR3 runs 12 residues. The V gene lost 6 bases and the J gene lost 7 bases, with 13 bases spanning the gap. The CDR3: CASSATRLEQYF. CDR3 coding DNA: TGTGCCAGCAGCGCCACGAGGTTGGAGCAGTACTTC.

This sequence joins TRBV30 and TRBJ2-2, with 8 bases matching TRBD1. The germline gives CDR1 GTSNPN, CDR2 SVGIG (reference sequence). V shed 0 bases and J 6 bases; nucleotides not matched to a gene: 6. There are 15 residues in the CDR3. For the CDR3, the DNA is TGTGCCTGGAGTGTACCCGGGACAGGCTCCGGGGAGCTGTTTTTT. Translating gives CAWSVPGTGSGELFF.